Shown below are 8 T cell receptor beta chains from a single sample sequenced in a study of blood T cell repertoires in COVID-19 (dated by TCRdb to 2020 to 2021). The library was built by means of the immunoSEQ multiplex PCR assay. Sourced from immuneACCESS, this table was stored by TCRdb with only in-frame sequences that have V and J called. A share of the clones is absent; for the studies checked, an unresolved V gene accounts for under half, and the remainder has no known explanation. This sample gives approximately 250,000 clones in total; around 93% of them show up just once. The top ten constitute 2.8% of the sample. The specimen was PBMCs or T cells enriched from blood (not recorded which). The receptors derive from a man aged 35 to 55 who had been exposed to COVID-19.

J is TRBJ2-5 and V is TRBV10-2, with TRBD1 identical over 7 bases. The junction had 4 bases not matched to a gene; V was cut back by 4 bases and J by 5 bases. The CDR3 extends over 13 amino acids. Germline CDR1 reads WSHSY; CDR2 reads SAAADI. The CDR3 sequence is CASSATGLETQYF. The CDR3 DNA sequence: TGCGCCAGCAGTGCGACAGGGCTGGAGACCCAGTACTTC.

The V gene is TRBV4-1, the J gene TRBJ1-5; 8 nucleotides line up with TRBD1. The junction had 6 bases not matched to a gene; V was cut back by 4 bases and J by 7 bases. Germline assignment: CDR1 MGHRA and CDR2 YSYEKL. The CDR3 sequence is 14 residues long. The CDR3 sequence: CASSPRQGNQPQHF. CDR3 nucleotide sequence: TGCGCCAGCAGCCCTAGACAGGGGAACCAGCCCCAGCATTTT.

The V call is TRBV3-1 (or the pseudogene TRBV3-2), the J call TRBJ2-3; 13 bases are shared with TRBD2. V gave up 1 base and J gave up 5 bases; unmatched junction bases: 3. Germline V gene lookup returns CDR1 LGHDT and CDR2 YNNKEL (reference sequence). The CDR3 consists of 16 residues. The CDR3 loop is CASSQAGTSGIDTQYF. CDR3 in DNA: TGTGCCAGCAGCCAAGCTGGGACTAGCGGGATAGATACGCAGTATTTT.

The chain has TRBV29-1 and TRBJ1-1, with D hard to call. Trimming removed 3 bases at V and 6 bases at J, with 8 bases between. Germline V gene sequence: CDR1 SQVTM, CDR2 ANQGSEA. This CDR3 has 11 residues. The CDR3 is CSVDGQAEAFF. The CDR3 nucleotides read TGCAGCGTTGATGGGCAGGCTGAAGCTTTCTTT.

This CDR3 reads CASSENLMNTEAFF. In nucleotides, the CDR3 is TGTGCCAGCAGTGAAAATTTAATGAACACTGAAGCTTTCTTT. The chain combines TRBV2 with TRBJ1-1; D gene unclear. The germline CDR1 and CDR2 sequences are SNHLY and FYNNEI. Trimming removed 2 bases at V and 0 bases at J, with 7 bases between. The CDR3 length is 14 residues.

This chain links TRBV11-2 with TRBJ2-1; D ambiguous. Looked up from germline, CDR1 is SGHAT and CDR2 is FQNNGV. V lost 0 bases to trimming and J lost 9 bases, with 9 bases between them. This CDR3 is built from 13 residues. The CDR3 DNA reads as TGTGCCAGCAGCTTAGACCTCTCCAGTGAGCAGTTCTTC. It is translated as CASSLDLSSEQFF.

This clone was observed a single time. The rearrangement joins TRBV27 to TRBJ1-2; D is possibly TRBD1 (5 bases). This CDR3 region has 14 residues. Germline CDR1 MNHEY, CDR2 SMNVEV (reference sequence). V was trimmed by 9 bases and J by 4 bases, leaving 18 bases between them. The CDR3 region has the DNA TGTGCCAGTAGAACCCCGGGACTCAGCTATGGCTACACCTTC. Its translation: CASRTPGLSYGYTF.

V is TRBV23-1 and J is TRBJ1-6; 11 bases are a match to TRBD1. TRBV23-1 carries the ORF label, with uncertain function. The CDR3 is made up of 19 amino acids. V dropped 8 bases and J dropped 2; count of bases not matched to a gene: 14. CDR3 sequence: CASGKRTGGAGTYNSPLHF. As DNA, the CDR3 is TGCGCCAGCGGGAAGAGGACAGGGGGCGCGGGAACCTATAATTCACCCCTCCACTTT.